This entry lists 9 T cell receptor beta chains sequenced from one sample in a study of T cell responses to AZD1222 COVID-19 vaccine. TCRdb's table, derived via immunoSEQ multiplex PCR, lists solely in-frame clones and lacks some. The sample includes fewer than 130,000 clones, about 95% of them seen just once. The material sequenced was peripheral blood, taken 28 days after the second AZD1222 dose. These TCRs come from an adult who received the AZD1222 COVID-19 vaccine.

The rearrangement links TRBV7-6 to TRBJ2-1, with 9 bases aligning to TRBD2. The junction had 8 bases not matched to a gene; V was cut back by 4 bases and J by 7 bases. This CDR3 spans 15 amino acids. The germline V gene encodes CDR1 SGHVS and CDR2 FNYEAQ. CDR3: CASSWAGGRGNEQFF. The CDR3 bases are TGTGCCAGCAGCTGGGCGGGAGGGCGCGGTAATGAGCAGTTCTTC.

The J gene is TRBJ2-5, the V gene TRBV29-1; D perhaps matches TRBD1 (6 bases). Trimming shortened V by 2 bases and J by 1 base, and 14 bases separated the two germline ends. This CDR3 spans 15 amino acids. Looked up from germline, CDR1 is SQVTM and CDR2 is ANQGSEA. The CDR3: CSVEPTPTGQETQYF. The CDR3 bases are TGCAGCGTTGAACCAACCCCGACAGGCCAAGAGACCCAGTACTTC.

The chain recombines TRBV6-5 with TRBJ1-1; TRBD1 matches at 7 bases. With V trimmed by 5 bases and J by 10 bases, 10 bases remained unmatched. Germline V gives CDR1 MNHEY, CDR2 SVGAGI. The CDR3 is made up of 13 amino acids. The CDR3 DNA sequence: TGTGCCAGCAGTCCCAGAGACAGGGCAATAGCTTTCTTT. This codes for CASSPRDRAIAFF.

The J gene is TRBJ1-5, the V gene TRBV4-2; D remains unclear. Looked up from germline, CDR1 is LGHNA and CDR2 is YNFKEQ. This CDR3 contains 13 residues. Trimming cost V 1 base and J 6 bases, with 7 bases left between them. CDR3 DNA sequence: TGTGCCAGCAGCCAAGCGGCAGGTCAGCCCCAGCATTTT. Translation gives CASSQAAGQPQHF.

This chain joins TRBV6-1 and TRBJ1-1; no definite D call. The CDR3 is 14 residues long. Looked up from germline, CDR1 is MNHNS and CDR2 is SASEGT. The germline V and J ends were trimmed by 2 bases and 2 bases, with 9 bases remaining between them. Here the CDR3 DNA reads TGTGCCAGCAGTGAAAACACCTTCAACACTGAAGCTTTCTTT. This sequence encodes CASSENTFNTEAFF.

This chain links TRBV6-5 with TRBJ2-5; D is uncertain. This CDR3 contains 13 residues. Trimming stripped 0 bases from V and 5 bases from J, with 7 bases between. The germline V gene has CDR1 MNHEY and CDR2 SVGAGI. CDR3 sequence reads: CASSYSLGETQYF. CDR3 nucleotide sequence: TGTGCCAGCAGTTACTCGTTGGGCGAGACCCAGTACTTC.

This chain joins TRBV15 and TRBJ1-1, with TRBD1 as a possible D gene (6 bases). The germline gives CDR1 LNHNV, CDR2 YYDKDF (reference sequence). This CDR3 has 13 amino acids. The V end lost 5 bases, the J end lost 1 base, and 8 bases lay between the germline ends. CDR3 sequence (DNA): TGTGCCACCAGCTCGGGACAGAACACTGAAGCTTTCTTT. This encodes CATSSGQNTEAFF.

The chain combines TRBV5-5 with TRBJ2-1; D perhaps matches TRBD2 (6 bases). Trimming left V 0 bases short and J 3 bases short, with 16 bases between. Germline-derived CDR1 and CDR2 are SGHKS and YYEKEE (reference sequence). There are 17 residues in the CDR3. CDR3 sequence reads: CASSLAAAGGYYNEQFF. The DNA of the CDR3 is TGTGCCAGCAGCTTGGCTGCCGCTGGGGGGTACTACAATGAGCAGTTCTTC.

The rearrangement uses TRBV2 and TRBJ1-1; D is perhaps TRBD1 (6 bases). Trimming removed 7 bases from V and 0 bases from J, with 15 bases in between. Germline CDR1 reads SNHLY; CDR2 reads FYNNEI. The CDR3 runs 15 residues. CDR3: CASNRDLGMNTEAFF. DNA of the CDR3: TGTGCCAGCAACAGGGATCTGGGAATGAACACTGAAGCTTTCTTT.